There are a few counts of the clone carrying this TCR beta chain. A much larger clone differs by one base, so this may be a read error. V lost 5 bases and J 5 bases, leaving 19 bases between the germline ends. The CDR3 consists of 16 residues. CDR1 and CDR2 (germline): SGHTA, FQGNSA. The data derive from a study of T cells in Graves' hyperthyroidism and ophthalmopathy. Authors of the study amplified TCR beta CDR3 regions from RNA transcripts. Primed by the HTBI set, a first-round RT-PCR was run on the TCR CDR3. TCRdb reprocessed the multiplex PCR reads with MiXCR, giving one entry per CDR3 protein. This sample yields around 300,000 distinct CDR3 sequences, of which about 19% are seen a single time; less than 45% belongs to the top ten.

The sequence was obtained from a man aged 50 or older with Graves' ophthalmopathy. The chain combines TRBV7-2 with TRBJ2-1; D is unclear. Sample: blood. The CDR3 loop reads CASSPGGQSTHNEQFF. CDR3 DNA sequence: TGTGCCAGCAGCCCCGGTGGGCAGTCCACACACAATGAGCAGTTCTTC.